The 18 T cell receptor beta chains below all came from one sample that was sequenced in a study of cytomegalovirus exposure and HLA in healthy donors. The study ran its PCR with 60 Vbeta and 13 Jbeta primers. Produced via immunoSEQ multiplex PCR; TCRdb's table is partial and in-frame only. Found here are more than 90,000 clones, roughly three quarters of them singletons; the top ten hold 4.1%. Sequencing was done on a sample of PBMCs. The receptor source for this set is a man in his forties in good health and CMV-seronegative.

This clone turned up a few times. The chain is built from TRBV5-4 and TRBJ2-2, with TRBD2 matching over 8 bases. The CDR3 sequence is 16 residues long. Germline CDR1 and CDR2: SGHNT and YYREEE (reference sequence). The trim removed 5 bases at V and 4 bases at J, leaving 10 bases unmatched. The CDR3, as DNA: TGTGCCAGCAGTCCCGGGGGGGTAGCGGGCACCGGGGAGCTGTTTTTT. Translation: CASSPGGVAGTGELFF. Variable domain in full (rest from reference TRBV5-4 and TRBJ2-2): ETGVTQSPTHLIKTRGQQVTLRCSSQSGHNTVSWYQQALGQGPQFIFQYYREEENGRGNFPPRFSGLQFPNYSSELNVNALELDDSALYLCASSPGGVAGTGELFFGEGSRLTVL.

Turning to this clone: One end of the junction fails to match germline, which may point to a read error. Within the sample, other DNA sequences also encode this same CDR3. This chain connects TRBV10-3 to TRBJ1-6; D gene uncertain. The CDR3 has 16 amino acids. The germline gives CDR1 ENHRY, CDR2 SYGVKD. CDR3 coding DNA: TGTGCCATCAGTGAAGGAGGAGATCCTGGTAATTCCCCCCTCCACTTT. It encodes CAISEGGDPGNSPLHF.

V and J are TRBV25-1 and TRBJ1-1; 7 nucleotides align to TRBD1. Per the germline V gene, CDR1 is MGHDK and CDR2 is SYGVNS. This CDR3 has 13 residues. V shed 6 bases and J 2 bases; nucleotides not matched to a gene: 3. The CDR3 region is CASRGQQNTEAFF. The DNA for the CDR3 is TGTGCCAGCAGGGGACAGCAAAACACTGAAGCTTTCTTT.

The CDR3 DNA is TGTGCCAGCAGTTACGACGGACAGGATGGCTACACCTTC. This codes for CASSYDGQDGYTF. The genes are TRBV6-5 and TRBJ1-2, with 7 bases lining up with TRBD1. The length of the CDR3 is 13 residues. Germline trimming cut 2 bases from V and 6 bases from J; bases unmatched to any gene: 3. Germline assignment: CDR1 MNHEY and CDR2 SVGAGI.

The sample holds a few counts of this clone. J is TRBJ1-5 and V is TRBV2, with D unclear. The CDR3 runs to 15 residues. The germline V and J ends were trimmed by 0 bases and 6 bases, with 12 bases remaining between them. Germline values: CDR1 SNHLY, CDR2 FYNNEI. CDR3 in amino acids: CASSEARGGGQPQHF. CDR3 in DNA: TGTGCCAGCAGTGAAGCGCGGGGAGGAGGTCAGCCCCAGCATTTT.

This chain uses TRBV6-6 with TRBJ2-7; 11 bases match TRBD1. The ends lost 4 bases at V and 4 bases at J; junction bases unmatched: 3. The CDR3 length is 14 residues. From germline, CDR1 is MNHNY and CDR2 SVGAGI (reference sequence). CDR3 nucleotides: TGTGCCAGCAGTTCGGGACAGGGGGGATACGAGCAGTACGTC. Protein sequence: CASSSGQGGYEQYV.

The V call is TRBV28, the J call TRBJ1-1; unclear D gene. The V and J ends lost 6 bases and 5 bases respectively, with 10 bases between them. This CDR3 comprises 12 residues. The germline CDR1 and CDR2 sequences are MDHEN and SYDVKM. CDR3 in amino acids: CASRSVATEAFF. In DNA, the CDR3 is TGTGCCAGCAGGTCAGTAGCTACTGAAGCTTTCTTT.

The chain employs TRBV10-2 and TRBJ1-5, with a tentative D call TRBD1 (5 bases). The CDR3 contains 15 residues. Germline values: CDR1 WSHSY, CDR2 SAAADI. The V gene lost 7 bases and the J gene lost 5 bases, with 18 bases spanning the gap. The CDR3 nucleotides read TGCGCCAGCACTCCGGCGGGGGGTAACGATCAGCCCCAGCATTTT. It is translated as CASTPAGGNDQPQHF.

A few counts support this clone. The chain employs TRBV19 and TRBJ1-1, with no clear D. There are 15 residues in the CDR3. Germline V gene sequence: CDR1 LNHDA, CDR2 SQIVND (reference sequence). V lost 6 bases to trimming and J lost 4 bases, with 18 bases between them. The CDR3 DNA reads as TGTGCCAGTAGGGCATCCCTGATATCAGGCACTGAAGCTTTCTTT. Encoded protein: CASRASLISGTEAFF. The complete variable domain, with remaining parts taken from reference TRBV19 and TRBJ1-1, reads DGGITQSPKYLFRKEGQNVTLSCEQNLNHDAMYWYRQDPGQGLRLIYYSQIVNDFQKGDIAEGYSVSREKKESFPLTVTSAQKNPTAFYLCASRASLISGTEAFFGQGTRLTVV.

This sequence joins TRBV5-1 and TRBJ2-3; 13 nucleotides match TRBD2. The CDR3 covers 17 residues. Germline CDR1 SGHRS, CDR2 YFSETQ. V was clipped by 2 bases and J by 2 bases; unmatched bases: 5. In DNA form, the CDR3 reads TGCGCCAGCAGCTTCGGAGGGACTAGCGGGAACACAGATACGCAGTATTTT. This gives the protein CASSFGGTSGNTDTQYF.

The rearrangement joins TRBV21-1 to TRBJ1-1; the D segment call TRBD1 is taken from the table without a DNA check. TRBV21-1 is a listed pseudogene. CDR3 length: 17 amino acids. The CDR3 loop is CASSKGERLQGFTEAFF. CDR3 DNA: TGTGCCAGCAGCAAAGGAGAGCGTTTACAGGGTTTTACTGAAGCTTTCTTT.

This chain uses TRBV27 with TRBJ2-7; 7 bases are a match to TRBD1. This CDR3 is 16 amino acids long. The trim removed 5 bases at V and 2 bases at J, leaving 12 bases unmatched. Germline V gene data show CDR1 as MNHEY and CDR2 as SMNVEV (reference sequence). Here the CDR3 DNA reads TGTGCCAGCAGTCCCCGACAGGGAGAATACCCCTACGAGCAGTACGTC. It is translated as CASSPRQGEYPYEQYV.

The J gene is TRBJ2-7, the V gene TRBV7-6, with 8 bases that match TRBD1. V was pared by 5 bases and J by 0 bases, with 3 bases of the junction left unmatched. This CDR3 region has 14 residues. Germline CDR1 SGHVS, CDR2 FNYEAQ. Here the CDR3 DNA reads TGTGCCAGCAGCCGCGACAGGGGCTCCTACGAGCAGTACTTC. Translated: CASSRDRGSYEQYF.

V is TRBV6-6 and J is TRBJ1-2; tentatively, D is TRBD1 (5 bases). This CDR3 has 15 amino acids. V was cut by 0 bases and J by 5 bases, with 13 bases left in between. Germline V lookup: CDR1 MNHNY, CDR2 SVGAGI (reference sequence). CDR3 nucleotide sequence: TGTGCCAGCAGTTACTCGATGTCAGGGCAGTATGGCTACACCTTC. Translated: CASSYSMSGQYGYTF.

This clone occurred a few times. The CDR3 sequence: CASSESWGPYEQYV. In DNA form, the CDR3 reads TGCGCCAGCAGTGAGTCCTGGGGGCCCTACGAGCAGTACGTC. The chain couples TRBV10-2 to TRBJ2-7; possibly TRBD1 for D (6 bases). Looked up from germline, CDR1 is WSHSY and CDR2 is SAAADI. Trimming stripped 0 bases from V and 2 bases from J, with 8 bases between. The CDR3 is 14 amino acids.

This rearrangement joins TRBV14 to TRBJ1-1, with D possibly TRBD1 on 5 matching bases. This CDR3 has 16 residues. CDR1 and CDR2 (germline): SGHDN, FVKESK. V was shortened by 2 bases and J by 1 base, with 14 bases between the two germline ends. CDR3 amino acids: CASSQKGGARNTEAFF. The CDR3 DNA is TGTGCCAGCAGCCAAAAAGGTGGGGCAAGGAACACTGAAGCTTTCTTT.

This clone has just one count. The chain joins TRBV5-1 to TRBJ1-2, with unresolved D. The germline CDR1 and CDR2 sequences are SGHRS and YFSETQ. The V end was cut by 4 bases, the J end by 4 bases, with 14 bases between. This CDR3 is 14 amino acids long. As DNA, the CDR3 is TGCGCCAGCAGCGTCGACGGGATCGGCTATGGCTACACCTTC. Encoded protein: CASSVDGIGYGYTF.

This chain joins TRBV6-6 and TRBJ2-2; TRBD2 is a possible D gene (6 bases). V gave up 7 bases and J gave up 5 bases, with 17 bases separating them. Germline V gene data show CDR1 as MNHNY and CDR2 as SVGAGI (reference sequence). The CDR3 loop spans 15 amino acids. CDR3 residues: CASTPRDPRTGELFF. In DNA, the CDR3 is TGTGCCAGCACTCCGCGGGATCCAAGGACCGGGGAGCTGTTTTTT.